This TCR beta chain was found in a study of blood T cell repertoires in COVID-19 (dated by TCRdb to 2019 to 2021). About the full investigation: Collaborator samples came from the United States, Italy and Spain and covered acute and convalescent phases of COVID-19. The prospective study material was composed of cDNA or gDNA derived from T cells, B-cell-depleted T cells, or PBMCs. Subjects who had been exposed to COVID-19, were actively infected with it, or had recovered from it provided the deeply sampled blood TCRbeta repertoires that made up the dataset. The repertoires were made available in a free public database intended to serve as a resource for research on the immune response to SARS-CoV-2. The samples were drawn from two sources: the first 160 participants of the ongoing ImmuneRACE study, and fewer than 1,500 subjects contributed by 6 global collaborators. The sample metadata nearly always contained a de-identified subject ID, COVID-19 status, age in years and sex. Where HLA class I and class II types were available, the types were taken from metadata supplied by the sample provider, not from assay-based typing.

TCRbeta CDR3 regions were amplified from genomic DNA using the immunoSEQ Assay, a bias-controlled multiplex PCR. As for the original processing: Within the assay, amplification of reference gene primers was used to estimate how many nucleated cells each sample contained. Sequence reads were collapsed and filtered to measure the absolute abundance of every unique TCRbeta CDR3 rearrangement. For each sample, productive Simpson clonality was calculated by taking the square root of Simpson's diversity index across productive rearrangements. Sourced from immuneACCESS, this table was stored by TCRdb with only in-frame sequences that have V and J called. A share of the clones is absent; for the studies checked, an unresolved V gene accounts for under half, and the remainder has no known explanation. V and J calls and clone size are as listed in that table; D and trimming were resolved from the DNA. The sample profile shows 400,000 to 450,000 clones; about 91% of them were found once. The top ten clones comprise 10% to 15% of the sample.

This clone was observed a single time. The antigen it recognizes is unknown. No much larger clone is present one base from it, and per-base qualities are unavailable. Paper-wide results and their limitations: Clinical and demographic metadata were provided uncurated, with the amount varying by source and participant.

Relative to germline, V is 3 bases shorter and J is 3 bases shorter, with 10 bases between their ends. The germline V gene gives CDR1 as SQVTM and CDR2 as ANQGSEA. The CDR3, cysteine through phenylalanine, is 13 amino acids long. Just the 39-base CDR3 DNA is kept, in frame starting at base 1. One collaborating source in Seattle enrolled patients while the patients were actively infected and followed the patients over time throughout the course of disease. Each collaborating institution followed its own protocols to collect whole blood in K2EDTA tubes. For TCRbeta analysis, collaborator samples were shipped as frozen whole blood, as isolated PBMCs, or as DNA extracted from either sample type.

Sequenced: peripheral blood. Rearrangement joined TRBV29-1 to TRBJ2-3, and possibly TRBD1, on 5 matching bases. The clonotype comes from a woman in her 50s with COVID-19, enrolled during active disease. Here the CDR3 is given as CSVDGQGTDTQYF. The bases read TGCAGCGTTGATGGGCAGGGAACAGATACGCAGTATTTT.